The 29 T cell receptor beta chains below all came from one sample that was sequenced in a study of T-cell memory formation after mild COVID-19. TCRdb processed the 5' RACE reads anew with MiXCR; each CDR3 protein has one entry. The sample consists of hundreds of thousands of distinct CDR3 sequences, roughly 17% of them appearing once. The sample was PBMCs or a T cell subset sorted from them (not recorded which). Source of these receptors: an adult woman who had mild COVID-19 (a few samples of this study predate the infection). Cell type and time point are not known.

This clonotype was picked up a small number of times. The genes are TRBV7-9 and TRBJ1-4; D remains unclear. Per germline, CDR1 SEHNR and CDR2 FQNEAQ (reference sequence). CDR3 length: 12 residues. Trimming pared 7 bases from V and 8 bases from J, leaving 11 bases between. The CDR3 protein is CASTRAGEKLFF. The CDR3 DNA follows: TGTGCCAGCACCCGAGCGGGAGAAAAACTGTTTTTT. Full variable domain (rest looked up from reference TRBV7-9 and TRBJ1-4): DTGVSQNPRHKITKRGQNVTFRCDPISEHNRLYWYRQTLGQGPEFLTYFQNEAQLEKSRLLSDRFSAERPKGSFSTLEIQRTEQGDSAMYLCASTRAGEKLFFGSGTQLSVL.

This clonotype was picked up many times. The chain recombines TRBV27 with TRBJ1-1; D unresolved. Trimming took 5 bases from V and 3 from J, leaving 13 bases between them. This CDR3 contains 14 residues. In germline, CDR1 is MNHEY, CDR2 SMNVEV (reference sequence). CDR3 loop: CASSPLVAHTEAFF. The CDR3 region has the DNA TGTGCCAGCAGTCCTTTAGTGGCCCACACTGAAGCTTTCTTT.

V gene TRBV20-1 combines with J gene TRBJ1-1; TRBD1 matches at 7 bases. After removal of 3 bases from V and 4 bases from J, the junction contained 5 bases not matched to a gene. In germline, CDR1 is DFQATT, CDR2 SNEGSKA (reference sequence). This CDR3 has 13 residues. CDR3 residues: CSASRYRGTEAFF. Here the CDR3 DNA reads TGCAGTGCTAGTCGATACAGGGGCACTGAAGCTTTCTTT.

Here the CDR3 DNA reads TGCAGTGCAAAGAGGACGGGACGCACAGATACGCAGTATTTT. It specifies CSAKRTGRTDTQYF. The chain carries TRBV20-1 and TRBJ2-3; D may be TRBD1 or TRBD2 (5 bases each). The V gene's germline CDR1 is DFQATT and CDR2 SNEGSKA (reference sequence). The CDR3 covers 14 residues. Trimming stripped 6 bases from V and 1 base from J, with 14 bases between.

The chain recombines TRBV5-6 with TRBJ2-5; 7 nucleotides align to TRBD1. CDR3 length: 16 residues. Per the germline V gene, CDR1 is SGHDT and CDR2 is YYEEEE. The trim removed 0 bases at V and 2 bases at J, leaving 7 bases unmatched. CDR3 protein: CASSLDWDSQQETQYF. Here the CDR3 DNA reads TGTGCCAGCAGCTTGGATTGGGACAGCCAACAAGAGACCCAGTACTTC.

The chain employs TRBV6-5 and TRBJ2-3; tentatively, D is TRBD2 (7 bases). The germline V gene has CDR1 MNHEY and CDR2 SVGAGI. This CDR3 is built from 15 residues. The V end was cut by 6 bases, the J end by 6 bases, with 19 bases between. The CDR3 sequence: CASRRTGLAVDTQYF. CDR3 in DNA: TGTGCCAGCAGACGTACAGGGCTAGCGGTGGATACGCAGTATTTT.

The CDR3 nucleotides read TGTGCCAGCAGATTACGCTACCTAGGGACACCACGCGAGCAGTACTTC. Protein product: CASRLRYLGTPREQYF. The gene calls are TRBV27 and TRBJ2-7; D is perhaps TRBD1 (6 bases). V was shortened by 6 bases and J by 6 bases, with 24 bases between the two germline ends. CDR3 size: 16 residues. Germline V gene data show CDR1 as MNHEY and CDR2 as SMNVEV (reference sequence).

The rearrangement uses TRBV12-3 or TRBV12-4 and TRBJ2-2; maybe TRBD2 (6 bases). V lost 6 bases to trimming and J lost 3 bases, with 11 bases between them. The CDR3 is 14 amino acids. CDR3 amino acids: CASSWGLYTGELFF. CDR3 coding DNA: TGTGCCAGCAGCTGGGGACTGTACACCGGGGAGCTGTTTTTT.

Only a few counts were recorded for this clonotype. J is TRBJ1-1 and V is TRBV7-9; no definite D call. Trimming took 4 bases from V and 4 from J, leaving 10 bases between them. Germline V gene data show CDR1 as SEHNR and CDR2 as FQNEAQ (reference sequence). The CDR3 has 13 amino acids. CDR3 amino acids: CASSSRTSTEAFF. The CDR3 DNA is TGTGCCAGCAGCTCGAGGACGTCCACTGAAGCTTTCTTT. The full variable domain, with the rest looked up from reference TRBV7-9 and TRBJ1-1, is DTGVSQNPRHKITKRGQNVTFRCDPISEHNRLYWYRQTLGQGPEFLTYFQNEAQLEKSRLLSDRFSAERPKGSFSTLEIQRTEQGDSAMYLCASSSRTSTEAFFGQGTRLTVV.

The rearrangement links TRBV5-1 to TRBJ2-1; TRBD1 matches 9 bases. J gave up 6 bases and V 4 bases, and 17 bases lay outside the gene matches. This CDR3 has 18 amino acids. In germline, CDR1 is SGHRS, CDR2 YFSETQ. The CDR3 is CASSHRNMDRGPLNEQFF. The CDR3, as DNA: TGCGCCAGCAGCCATAGGAACATGGACAGGGGTCCCCTCAATGAGCAGTTCTTC.

The chain carries TRBV7-6 and TRBJ2-2; TRBD2 matches 8 bases. The CDR3 consists of 20 residues. Trimming cost V 5 bases and J 0 bases; bases outside gene matches: 17. The germline CDR1 and CDR2 sequences are SGHVS and FNYEAQ. The CDR3 protein is CASSPLGGLATSANTGELFF. In nucleotides, the CDR3 is TGTGCCAGCAGCCCGTTGGGGGGCCTGGCGACTAGCGCGAACACCGGGGAGCTGTTTTTT.

This clonotype was observed a few times. This sequence joins TRBV20-1 and TRBJ1-3; D remains unclear. The CDR3 is 13 amino acids. With 6 bases removed from V and 4 bases from J, the gap between germline ends came to 13 bases. Germline loops: CDR1 DFQATT, CDR2 SNEGSKA (reference sequence). CDR3 sequence (DNA): TGCAGTGCCCTGGATAGGTTGGGAAACACCATATATTTT. As protein: CSALDRLGNTIYF.

V is TRBV20-1 and J is TRBJ2-1; D gene unclear. Per germline, CDR1 DFQATT and CDR2 SNEGSKA (reference sequence). This CDR3 has 13 residues. Trimming shortened V by 3 bases and J by 6 bases, and 12 bases separated the two germline ends. CDR3 sequence (DNA): TGCAGTGCTAGGTTCTCCCAATCCAATGAGCAGTTCTTC. Translation: CSARFSQSNEQFF.

In its sample, this clonotype was seen a few times. The chain is built from TRBV7-9 and TRBJ2-1; 10 nucleotides line up with TRBD2. Germline lookup yields CDR1 SEHNR and CDR2 FQNEAQ (reference sequence). V shed 5 bases and J 5 bases; nucleotides not matched to a gene: 9. This CDR3 region has 16 residues. The CDR3 here is CASSTTLAGRNNEQFF. CDR3 sequence (DNA): TGTGCCAGCAGCACAACACTAGCGGGGAGAAACAATGAGCAGTTCTTC. The whole variable domain, filled in from reference TRBV7-9 and TRBJ2-1, reads DTGVSQNPRHKITKRGQNVTFRCDPISEHNRLYWYRQTLGQGPEFLTYFQNEAQLEKSRLLSDRFSAERPKGSFSTLEIQRTEQGDSAMYLCASSTTLAGRNNEQFFGPGTRLTVL.

This clonotype was found many times. The rearrangement joins TRBV10-3 to TRBJ2-7; D is undetermined. Deletions cut 2 bases from V and 5 bases from J, with 7 bases between. Germline V gene data show CDR1 as ENHRY and CDR2 as SYGVKD. This CDR3 region has 12 residues. The CDR3 here is CAISEEANEQYF. CDR3 in DNA: TGTGCCATCAGTGAGGAGGCCAACGAGCAGTACTTC.

This clonotype was observed a few times. The gene calls are TRBV6-5 and TRBJ2-1; D might be TRBD2 (5 bases). The CDR3 contains 16 residues. Per the germline V gene, CDR1 is MNHEY and CDR2 is SVGAGI. The ends were cut back, 6 bases at V and 4 bases at J, with 19 bases in the middle. For the CDR3, the DNA is TGTGCCAGCAGCGAGCGTAGCGCGCAGCGGTACAATGAGCAGTTCTTC. Its protein is CASSERSAQRYNEQFF.

The chain has TRBV7-2 and TRBJ2-2, with unresolved D. CDR3 length: 15 residues. CDR1 is SGHTA and CDR2 is FQGNSA in the germline V gene. Trimming cost V 3 bases and J 0 bases, with 8 bases left between them. CDR3 nucleotides: TGTGCCAGCAGCTTCCATACACCGAACACCGGGGAGCTGTTTTTT. Protein product: CASSFHTPNTGELFF.

At least ten counts were recorded for this clonotype. The chain uses TRBV15 and TRBJ2-7; D unclear. This CDR3 spans 12 amino acids. The ends were cut back, 0 bases at V and 6 bases at J, with 6 bases in the middle. Germline V gives CDR1 LNHNV, CDR2 YYDKDF (reference sequence). The CDR3 is CATSRDRREQYF. For the CDR3, the DNA is TGTGCCACCAGCAGAGATAGACGCGAGCAGTACTTC. The entire variable domain, with the rest obtained from reference TRBV15 and TRBJ2-7, is as follows: DAMVIQNPRYQVTQFGKPVTLSCSQTLNHNVMYWYQQKSSQAPKLLFHYYDKDFNNEADTPDNFQSRRPNTSFCFLDIRSPGLGDTAMYLCATSRDRREQYFGPGTRLTVT.

Only a few counts were recorded for this clonotype. The rearrangement links TRBV10-3 to TRBJ2-7, with D maybe TRBD1 (6 bases). The germline gives CDR1 ENHRY, CDR2 SYGVKD. CDR3 length: 13 amino acids. The V end was cut by 6 bases, the J end by 3 bases, with 12 bases between. The CDR3 protein is CAIRARDIYEQYF. DNA for the CDR3: TGTGCCATCAGGGCCCGGGACATCTACGAGCAGTACTTC.

The chain carries TRBV13 and TRBJ2-1, with TRBD1 matching 7 bases. The V segment lost 1 base and the J segment 9 bases; nucleotides outside the gene matches: 12. Germline V lookup: CDR1 PRHDT, CDR2 FYEKMQ (reference sequence). The CDR3 is made up of 16 amino acids. The CDR3 DNA follows: TGTGCCAGCAGCTTAGCCACGGGACAGCTACGAGGTGAGCAGTTCTTC. This codes for CASSLATGQLRGEQFF.

The V gene is TRBV7-6, the J gene TRBJ2-5; 9 positions agree with TRBD1. V shed 1 base, J shed 4 bases, and the junction held 7 bases outside the gene matches. The CDR3 runs to 16 residues. The germline V gene has CDR1 SGHVS and CDR2 FNYEAQ. CDR3 sequence: CASSLGWRGQGETQYF. The CDR3 coding sequence is TGTGCCAGCAGCTTAGGGTGGAGGGGACAGGGAGAGACCCAGTACTTC.

The V gene is TRBV24-1, the J gene TRBJ2-1; either TRBD1 or TRBD2 may fit D (5 bases each). The germline gives CDR1 KGHDR, CDR2 SFDVKD. The CDR3 is made up of 15 amino acids. The ends were cut back, 3 bases at V and 6 bases at J, with 14 bases in the middle. The CDR3 region has the DNA TGTGCCACCAGTGATCTTGGGGGAGAAGCCAATGAGCAGTTCTTC. Residues: CATSDLGGEANEQFF.

This chain links TRBV30 with TRBJ1-3; the match to TRBD1 covers 10 bases. V lost 8 bases to trimming and J lost 0 bases; unmatched junction nucleotides: 7. CDR1 GTSNPN and CDR2 SVGIG come from the germline V gene (reference sequence). The CDR3 is 15 amino acids. CDR3 region: CAADRGVVSGNTIYF. CDR3 DNA sequence: TGTGCCGCGGACAGGGGGGTCGTCTCTGGAAACACCATATATTTT.

This clonotype showed up many times. The genes are TRBV7-2 and TRBJ1-2; TRBD1 aligns across 11 bases. The V gene's germline CDR1 is SGHTA and CDR2 FQGNSA. Trimming removed 6 bases from V and 4 bases from J; junction bases left unmatched: 4. The CDR3 has 14 amino acids. The CDR3 sequence is CASSSGTGGYGYTF. The CDR3 region has the DNA TGTGCCAGCAGTTCGGGGACAGGGGGCTATGGCTACACCTTC.

This clonotype appeared many times. This sequence joins TRBV6-2 or TRBV6-3 and TRBJ1-1, with 11 bases lining up with TRBD1. The germline V gene encodes CDR1 MNHEY and CDR2 SVGEGT. This CDR3 is built from 15 residues. The junction had 7 bases not matched to a gene; V was cut back by 5 bases and J by 5 bases. The CDR3 DNA reads as TGTGCCAGCAGTGACCTTGGGACAGGGGGGACTGAAGCTTTCTTT. This encodes CASSDLGTGGTEAFF.

This sequence joins TRBV4-3 and TRBJ1-3; D is uncertain. The V gene lost 4 bases and the J gene lost 0 bases, with 10 bases spanning the gap. The CDR3 contains 15 residues. Germline CDR1 is LGHNA and CDR2 is YSLEER. For the CDR3, the DNA is TGCGCCAGCAGCCCAGACCCCTTCTCTGGAAACACCATATATTTT. Its translation is CASSPDPFSGNTIYF.

This clonotype has at least ten counts. The chain uses TRBV12-3 or TRBV12-4 and TRBJ2-4; a weak D match, TRBD2 (5 bases). V lost 6 bases to trimming and J lost 0 bases, with 9 bases between them. The CDR3 sequence is 14 residues long. CDR3 sequence: CASSPGVAKNIQYF. CDR3 in DNA: TGTGCCAGCAGCCCCGGGGTAGCCAAAAACATTCAGTACTTC.

This clonotype was recorded a few times. This may stem from a read error, because a much larger clone lies one nucleotide away. The gene calls are TRBV11-2 and TRBJ2-5; D gene unclear. CDR3 length: 13 amino acids. The V end was cut by 5 bases, the J end by 5 bases, with 12 bases between. Germline-derived CDR1 and CDR2 are SGHAT and FQNNGV. CDR3 in DNA: TGTGCCAGCAGCAGACCGGTCGAGGAGACCCAGTACTTC. Its protein product is CASSRPVEETQYF. The whole variable domain, remainder taken from reference TRBV11-2 and TRBJ2-5, is EAGVAQSPRYKIIEKRQSVAFWCNPISGHATLYWYQQILGQGPKLLIQFQNNGVVDDSQLPKDRFSAERLKGVDSTLKIQPAKLEDSAVYLCASSRPVEETQYFGPGTRLLVL.

The chain employs TRBV27 and TRBJ2-1, with 14 bases matching TRBD2. CDR3 length: 17 residues. CDR1 is MNHEY, CDR2 SMNVEV, per germline (reference sequence). V lost 5 bases, J lost 9 bases, and 12 bases stayed unmatched. The CDR3 protein is CASSQSPRTSGRTEQFF. CDR3 nucleotide sequence: TGTGCCAGCAGTCAATCCCCCCGGACTAGCGGGAGGACTGAGCAGTTCTTC.